This T cell receptor (beta chain) is drawn from a study of T cells expressing NK-cell markers. General observations from the study: Similarly, these clonotypes led the CD3+CD56-NKG2C+ fraction as well in a few donors.

It was by 5'RACE template switching with UMIs that TCR beta cDNA was made. TCRdb reanalyzed the 5' RACE reads, giving one entry per CDR3 protein sequence and no DNA. Here the sample table reports more than 400,000 distinct CDR3 sequences. CDR1 is SGHRS, CDR2 YFSETQ, per germline. The CDR3 runs 14 residues. For this clonotype: Its antigen is as yet unknown.

Sequencing was carried out using blood T cells: a sorted CD56 or NKG2C T cell subset, CD4+ or CD8+ T cells, or bulk PBMC T cells (not recorded which). This receptor was taken from a woman aged 18-69 years in good health. The chain carries TRBV5-1 and TRBJ2-5; TCRdb's assignment of TRBD1 cannot be checked, as there is no DNA. The CDR3: CASSFRDRQETQYF.